This T cell receptor (beta chain) was obtained from a study of CD8 T cells in Susac syndrome. This clonotype was seen a single time. RNA totalling about 0.45 to 1 ug underwent reverse transcription with random hexamers. A multiplex approach, immunoSEQ multiplex PCR, amplified TCR beta CDR3 across 54 Vbeta and 13 Jbeta. TCRdb fed the immunoSEQ multiplex PCR reads into MiXCR, producing one record per CDR3 protein. The table has roughly 130,000 distinct CDR3 sequences, about 96% seen once. CDR3 length equals 13 residues. Trimming left V 5 bases short and J 5 bases short, with 13 bases between. CDR1 SGHDT and CDR2 YYEEEE come from the germline V gene.

This TCR came from a human donor in good health. V is TRBV5-6 and J is TRBJ1-1; D call uncertain. The source material was CD4+ T cells from PBMCs. The CDR3, as DNA: TGTGCCAGCAGGATAGCTGGGAAGACTGAAGCTTTCTTT. Protein product: CASRIAGKTEAFF.